A single sample gave rise to the 25 T cell receptor beta chains below, sequenced in a study of Ad26.COV2.S vaccination and SARS-CoV-2 variants. Stated treatment: about 20 received Ad26.COV2.S at low or high dose, single or two shots; several received placebo; per-sample allocation not given. Vaccine and placebo recipients were sampled on day 63 after the first injection. The table came from immunoSEQ multiplex PCR; TCRdb's copy has only in-frame clones and leaves some out. The sample records some 420,000 clones, 88% being singletons. This specimen was peripheral blood, taken in a trial of Ad26.COV2.S vaccine versus placebo. Receptors were obtained from a person between 18 and 59 years old who received the Ad26.COV2.S COVID-19 vaccine or a placebo.

This clone was seen just once. V is TRBV6-5 and J is TRBJ2-5; 8 bases map to TRBD1. The CDR3 runs 15 residues. Germline lookup yields CDR1 MNHEY and CDR2 SVGAGI. V gave up 6 bases and J gave up 1 base; unmatched junction bases: 7. CDR3 coding DNA: TGTGCCAGCAGGGCCTGGACAGGGTCCCAAGAGACCCAGTACTTC. This encodes CASRAWTGSQETQYF.

The chain employs TRBV3-1 (or the pseudogene TRBV3-2) and TRBJ2-3; D uncertain. There are 13 residues in the CDR3. V was shortened by 1 base and J by 11 bases, with 13 bases between the two germline ends. The germline V gene has CDR1 LGHDT and CDR2 YNNKEL (reference sequence). DNA of the CDR3: TGTGCCAGCAGCCAAGGGCGAAAAACCTGGCAGTATTTT. Protein product: CASSQGRKTWQYF.

This chain connects TRBV6-2 or TRBV6-3 to TRBJ2-3; 8 bases are shared with TRBD1. After removal of 5 bases from V and 2 bases from J, the junction contained 6 bases not matched to a gene. CDR1 is MNHEY, CDR2 SVGEGT, per germline. The CDR3 has 15 residues. CDR3 sequence (DNA): TGTGCCAGCAGTGAGACAGGGGCCCCCACAGATACGCAGTATTTT. This codes for CASSETGAPTDTQYF.

The chain is built from TRBV7-2 and TRBJ2-1; 8 positions agree with TRBD2. CDR1 SGHTA and CDR2 FQGNSA come from the germline V gene. The CDR3 extends over 17 amino acids. With 2 bases clipped from V and 7 bases from J, the junction kept 13 bases outside the gene matches. The CDR3 DNA sequence: TGTGCCAGCAGCTTAATGTCAACGGGGGGGCTAGGGAATGAGCAGTTCTTC. Protein: CASSLMSTGGLGNEQFF.

The rearrangement links TRBV18 to TRBJ1-4, with D uncertain. The V end lost 0 bases, the J end lost 7 bases, and 21 bases lay between the germline ends. The CDR3 runs 18 residues. From germline, CDR1 is KGHSH and CDR2 LQKENI. The CDR3 DNA is TGTGCCAGCTCACCACCGGGAAACAGCATTCTGGGTCTTGAAAAACTGTTTTTT. Its protein product is CASSPPGNSILGLEKLFF.

The genes are TRBV25-1 and TRBJ1-6, with 8 positions matching TRBD1. The CDR3 extends over 15 amino acids. Looked up from germline, CDR1 is MGHDK and CDR2 is SYGVNS. V lost 4 bases, J lost 8 bases, and 7 bases stayed unmatched. The CDR3 DNA sequence: TGTGCCAGCAGTGCTACCCAGGGGGCCGATTCACCCCTCCACTTT. This sequence encodes CASSATQGADSPLHF.

The chain joins TRBV7-9 to TRBJ2-7; D may be TRBD2 (5 bases). Deletions cut 5 bases from V and 4 bases from J, with 9 bases between. CDR1 SEHNR and CDR2 FQNEAQ come from the germline V gene (reference sequence). The CDR3 totals 12 residues. The CDR3: CASSVRGYEQYF. The CDR3 region has the DNA TGTGCCAGCAGCGTTCGGGGATACGAGCAGTACTTC. The full variable domain, completed using reference TRBV7-9 and TRBJ2-7, is DTGVSQNPRHKITKRGQNVTFRCDPISEHNRLYWYRQTLGQGPEFLTYFQNEAQLEKSRLLSDRFSAERPKGSFSTLEIQRTEQGDSAMYLCASSVRGYEQYFGPGTRLTVT.

The chain employs TRBV7-9 and TRBJ2-7; 8 nucleotides line up with TRBD1. There are 18 residues in the CDR3. CDR1 and CDR2 (germline): SEHNR, FQNEAQ (reference sequence). The V gene end was trimmed by 5 bases and the J gene end by 2 bases; junction bases not matched to a gene: 17. The CDR3 sequence: CASSPNPSGQGIAYEQYF. DNA of the CDR3: TGTGCCAGCAGCCCCAACCCTTCTGGACAGGGTATTGCCTACGAGCAGTACTTC.

The chain is built from TRBV7-6 and TRBJ1-6, with D maybe TRBD1 (5 bases). Germline CDR1 SGHVS, CDR2 FNYEAQ. CDR3 length: 15 amino acids. V lost 5 bases, J lost 0 bases, and 8 bases lay in between. The CDR3 nucleotides are TGTGCCAGCAGCCCAGGGAGCTCCTATAATTCACCCCTCCACTTT. Translation: CASSPGSSYNSPLHF.

The CDR3 coding sequence is TGTGCCAGCAGTCCAGGGGGACACAACAATCAGCCCCAGCATTTT. It encodes CASSPGGHNNQPQHF. The rearrangement uses TRBV28 and TRBJ1-5, with 7 bases matching TRBD1. CDR3 length equals 15 residues. CDR1 is MDHEN and CDR2 is SYDVKM in the germline V gene. V lost 5 bases and J lost 3; bases outside the gene matches: 7. Drawing the rest from reference TRBV28 and TRBJ1-5, the complete variable domain is DVKVTQSSRYLVKRTGEKVFLECVQDMDHENMFWYRQDPGLGLRLIYFSYDVKMKEKGDIPEGYSVSREKKERFSLILESASTNQTSMYLCASSPGGHNNQPQHFGDGTRLSIL.

This chain links TRBV11-2 with TRBJ2-3; TRBD1 matches 8 bases. CDR3 length: 15 amino acids. J gave up 1 base and V 6 bases, and 6 bases lay outside the gene matches. In germline, CDR1 is SGHAT, CDR2 FQNNGV. CDR3 nucleotides: TGTGCCAGCAGACCACCGGGACAGGGCACAGATACGCAGTATTTT. Protein: CASRPPGQGTDTQYF.

The V call is TRBV9, the J call TRBJ2-7; perhaps TRBD1 as D (6 bases). Germline loops: CDR1 SGDLS, CDR2 YYNGEE. Trimming removed 3 bases from V and 3 bases from J, with 22 bases in between. This CDR3 is 17 amino acids long. CDR3 sequence reads: CASSEDPNRVNSYEQYF. As DNA, the CDR3 is TGTGCCAGCAGCGAAGACCCGAACAGGGTAAACAGCTACGAGCAGTACTTC.

This sequence joins TRBV7-9 and TRBJ2-4, with D possibly being TRBD1 (5 bases). In germline, CDR1 is SEHNR, CDR2 FQNEAQ (reference sequence). V shed 5 bases and J shed 0 bases, with 14 bases lying between them. The CDR3 contains 16 residues. CDR3 in amino acids: CASSPDRKLAKNIQYF. The DNA for the CDR3 is TGTGCCAGCAGCCCTGACAGAAAGTTAGCCAAAAACATTCAGTACTTC.

The chain recombines TRBV25-1 with TRBJ2-7; possibly TRBD1 for D (5 bases). The germline CDR1 and CDR2 sequences are MGHDK and SYGVNS. The ends were cut back, 3 bases at V and 5 bases at J, with 14 bases in the middle. This CDR3 is 14 amino acids long. CDR3 in amino acids: CASSEPTRAHEQYF. The CDR3 DNA sequence: TGTGCCAGCAGTGAGCCGACCAGGGCCCACGAGCAGTACTTC.

The chain combines TRBV28 with TRBJ1-5, with TRBD1 identical over 9 bases. Germline V gene data show CDR1 as MDHEN and CDR2 as SYDVKM. This CDR3 is built from 15 residues. J was trimmed by 4 bases and V by 4 bases; bases with no gene match: 5. CDR3: CASSSQGQGNQPQHF. For the CDR3, the DNA is TGTGCCAGCAGTTCCCAGGGACAGGGAAATCAGCCCCAGCATTTT.

The chain carries TRBV9 and TRBJ2-2; 10 bases agree with TRBD1. The CDR3 is 19 residues long. Germline assignment: CDR1 SGDLS and CDR2 YYNGEE. Trimming cost V 0 bases and J 0 bases; bases outside gene matches: 8. DNA of the CDR3: TGTGCCAGCAGCGTAGTCCGCGACAGGGGGCTAGCGAACACCGGGGAGCTGTTTTTT. This translates into CASSVVRDRGLANTGELFF.

Points on this clone: Distinct nucleotide sequences in the sample also encode this CDR3. The genes are TRBV30 and TRBJ2-1; unclear D gene. V lost 2 bases to trimming and J lost 6 bases, with 8 bases between them. Germline lookup yields CDR1 GTSNPN and CDR2 SVGIG (reference sequence). The CDR3 contains 12 residues. DNA of the CDR3: TGTGCCTGGAGTCGCAGGACCAATGAGCAGTTCTTC. It specifies CAWSRRTNEQFF. Combining the CDR3 with reference TRBV30 and TRBJ2-1 gives the whole variable domain SQTIHQWPATLVQPVGSPLSLECTVEGTSNPNLYWYRQAAGRGLQLLFYSVGIGQISSEVPQNLSASRPQDRQFILSSKKLLLSDSGFYLCAWSRRTNEQFFGPGTRLTVL.

J is TRBJ2-2 and V is TRBV7-9; D is unclear. Trimming shortened V by 5 bases and J by 1 base, and 14 bases separated the two germline ends. The germline CDR1 and CDR2 sequences are SEHNR and FQNEAQ (reference sequence). The CDR3 runs 16 residues. CDR3 amino acids: CASSPGPQRNTGELFF. The DNA of the CDR3 is TGTGCCAGCAGCCCGGGCCCCCAAAGGAACACCGGGGAGCTGTTTTTT. Full variable domain (outside the CDR3, taken from reference TRBV7-9 and TRBJ2-2): DTGVSQNPRHKITKRGQNVTFRCDPISEHNRLYWYRQTLGQGPEFLTYFQNEAQLEKSRLLSDRFSAERPKGSFSTLEIQRTEQGDSAMYLCASSPGPQRNTGELFFGEGSRLTVL.

The V and J genes are TRBV5-4 and TRBJ2-2; 7 nucleotides agree with TRBD2. CDR3 length: 16 amino acids. Germline CDR1 reads SGHNT; CDR2 reads YYREEE (reference sequence). With 4 bases clipped from V and 1 base from J, the junction kept 7 bases outside the gene matches. The chain's CDR3 is CASSRRLAENTGELFF. DNA of the CDR3: TGTGCCAGCAGCCGGAGACTAGCAGAGAACACCGGGGAGCTGTTTTTT.

J is TRBJ2-2 and V is TRBV2; TRBD2 is a possible D gene (6 bases). Germline V gene sequence: CDR1 SNHLY, CDR2 FYNNEI. V was cut by 2 bases and J by 6 bases, with 13 bases left in between. The CDR3 covers 15 residues. In DNA form, the CDR3 reads TGTGCCAGCAGTGAATTGAGGCGGGATCCCGGGGAGCTGTTTTTT. This codes for CASSELRRDPGELFF.

The rearrangement links TRBV7-2 to TRBJ2-1; 9 positions agree with TRBD2. Trimming took 7 bases from V and 4 from J; bases not matched to a gene: 5. Germline loops: CDR1 SGHTA, CDR2 FQGNSA. The CDR3 sequence is 14 residues long. The DNA of the CDR3 is TGTGCCAGCACCGTTAGCGGGGGTTACAATGAGCAGTTCTTC. Its protein is CASTVSGGYNEQFF.

The chain links TRBV2 to TRBJ1-5; D ambiguous. CDR1 and CDR2 (germline): SNHLY, FYNNEI. The germline V and J ends were trimmed by 0 bases and 3 bases, with 9 bases remaining between them. The CDR3 loop spans 15 amino acids. CDR3 region: CASSEAPGYNQPQHF. For the CDR3, the DNA is TGTGCCAGCAGTGAAGCCCCAGGCTACAATCAGCCCCAGCATTTT.

The rearrangement links TRBV5-1 to TRBJ1-2; TRBD1 is a possible D gene (6 bases). CDR1 SGHRS and CDR2 YFSETQ come from the germline V gene. CDR3 size: 17 residues. Trimming removed 1 base at V and 7 bases at J, with 23 bases between. The CDR3 region has the DNA TGCGCCAGCAGCTTGTGGGGACTAACCAGGGACAATCGTGGCTACACCTTC. This gives the protein CASSLWGLTRDNRGYTF.

The chain couples TRBV12-3 or TRBV12-4 to TRBJ1-5; D uncertain. The germline V and J ends were trimmed by 7 bases and 9 bases, with 16 bases remaining between them. The CDR3 loop spans 13 amino acids. The CDR3 is CASTPGVTMPQHF. For the CDR3, the DNA is TGTGCCAGCACCCCCGGGGTGACCATGCCCCAGCATTTT.

The chain is built from TRBV4-3 and TRBJ2-3, with D perhaps TRBD2 (7 bases). V was clipped by 0 bases and J by 6 bases, with 16 bases between them. Germline V gene lookup returns CDR1 LGHNA and CDR2 YSLEER. The CDR3 extends over 16 amino acids. CDR3 sequence reads: CASSQDPGGGRDTQYF. The CDR3 DNA sequence: TGCGCCAGCAGCCAAGATCCTGGGGGGGGCAGGGATACGCAGTATTTT.